The rows below give T cell receptor beta chains drawn from one sample of a study of control samples from healthy donors and cancer patients. Sequencing used immunoSEQ multiplex PCR; TCRdb keeps in-frame clones, though not all of them. The sample contains around 70,000 clones, about 89% of which appear only once. The sequenced sample consisted of PBMCs. The receptors shown here come from a woman between 50 and 59 years old with colorectal cancer. CDR3s include the opening cysteine and the closing phenylalanine or tryptophan. D genes are given only for firm matches. Not all rows give a size; the values are once, few, many and, for expanded clones, a class.

d_gene	abundance	v_gene	j_gene	CDR3nt	CDR3aa
NA	NA	TRBV7-8	TRBJ2-3	TGTGCCAGCAGCTTAGTGGGGTCTCACACAGATACGCAGTATTTT	CASSLVGSHTDTQYF
TRBD1	NA	TRBV2	TRBJ1-2	TGTGCCAGCAAGAAGACAGGGTATGACTATGGCTACACCTTC	CASKKTGYDYGYTF
NA	NA	TRBV12-3/TRBV12-4	TRBJ2-3	TGTGCCAGCGGAAGTCTAAGCACAGATACGCAGTATTTT	CASGSLSTDTQYF
NA	NA	TRBV4-1	TRBJ1-2	TGCGCCAGCAGCCAAGACAGTGCAGGGGCGTATAGGTATGGCTACACCTTC	CASSQDSAGAYRYGYTF
TRBD1	NA	TRBV6-5	TRBJ1-5	TGTGCCAGCAGACAGGGGGTGGATCAGCCCCAGCATTTT	CASRQGVDQPQHF
NA	NA	TRBV6-4	TRBJ1-2	TGTGCCAGCAGTGCAGGGTATGGCTATGGCTACACCTTC	CASSAGYGYGYTF
NA	NA	TRBV9	TRBJ2-3	TGTGCCAGCAGCAAAATAGCTAGCGCGGAAGATACGCAGTATTTT	CASSKIASAEDTQYF
NA	NA	TRBV19	TRBJ2-3	TGTGCCAGTAGTATCTCCGGGATAGCAGATACGCAGTATTTT	CASSISGIADTQYF
NA	NA	TRBV28	TRBJ1-5	TGTGCCAGCAGTTTAATCGGGGTAAGACAGCCCCAGCATTTT	CASSLIGVRQPQHF
TRBD1	few	TRBV4-1	TRBJ1-6	TGCGCCAGCAGCCAACGGGACAGGGTAGAGTCACCCCTCCACTTT	CASSQRDRVESPLHF
NA	once	TRBV5-6	TRBJ2-5	TGTGCCAGCAGCCCATGGAATGGAGAGACCCAGTACTTC	CASSPWNGETQYF
NA	NA	TRBV12-3/TRBV12-4	TRBJ1-2	TGTGCCAGCAGTTTAACCTTAACCTATGGCTACACCTTC	CASSLTLTYGYTF
NA	NA	TRBV5-8	TRBJ2-2	TGTGCCAGCAGCCACGACGGGAACACCGGGGAGCTGTTTTTT	CASSHDGNTGELFF
TRBD1	NA	TRBV5-6	TRBJ1-2	TGTGCCAGCAGCCGCAGACAGGGGGGTCTCTCAAACTATGGCTACACCTTC	CASSRRQGGLSNYGYTF
NA	NA	TRBV10-2	TRBJ2-3	TGCGCCAGCGGGCGTTCGGGGAGGTCAGATACGCAGTATTTT	CASGRSGRSDTQYF
TRBD1	NA	TRBV24-1	TRBJ1-2	TGTGCCACCAGTGATCCTCAGGGGGAGGACTATGGCTACACCTTC	CATSDPQGEDYGYTF